This T cell receptor beta chain was sequenced in a study of T cells after yellow fever vaccination. Notes on this clonotype: Its specificity is unknown.

General study findings and limits: Researchers noted that a small share of clonotypes showed up in both CD4 and CD8 compartments.

TCRdb re-analysed the 5' RACE reads in MiXCR, keeping a single row per CDR3 protein. The sample has some 600,000 distinct CDR3 sequences, 17% seen once; the top ten hold 15% to 20%. From germline, CDR1 is SGHAT and CDR2 FQNNGV. The CDR3 is made up of 11 amino acids. Between the trimmed V and J ends, which lost 3 bases and 6 bases, there was a span of 6 bases. This sequence originates from a man younger than 35 who received the YFV17D yellow fever vaccine. Sequenced here: PBMCs, sampled 4 to 6 days after the first yellow fever vaccination. The chain carries TRBV11-2 and TRBJ2-7; D not certain. The CDR3 nucleotides read TGTGCCAGCAGCTTTGGCACCGAGCAGTACTTC. Its protein product is CASSFGTEQYF.